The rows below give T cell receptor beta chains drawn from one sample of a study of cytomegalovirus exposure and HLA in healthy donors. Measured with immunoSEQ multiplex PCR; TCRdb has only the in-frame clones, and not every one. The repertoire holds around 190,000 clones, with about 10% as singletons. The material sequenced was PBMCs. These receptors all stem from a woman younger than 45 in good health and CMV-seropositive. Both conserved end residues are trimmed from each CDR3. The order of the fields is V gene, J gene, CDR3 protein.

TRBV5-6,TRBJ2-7,ASSLEGTSYEQY
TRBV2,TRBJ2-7,ASRLEARQY
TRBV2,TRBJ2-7,ASSVEFEQY
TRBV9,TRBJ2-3,ASSSYSTDTQY
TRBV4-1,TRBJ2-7,ASSQRSSGITYEQY
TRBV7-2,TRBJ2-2,ASSLRLGNTGELF
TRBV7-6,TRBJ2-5,ASSLPGQTGTQY
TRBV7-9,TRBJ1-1,ASSGRQIEAF
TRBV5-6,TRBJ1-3,ASSLDAGDGNTIY
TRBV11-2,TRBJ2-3,ASSLTRFTDTQY
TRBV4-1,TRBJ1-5,ASSQTGSSNQPQH
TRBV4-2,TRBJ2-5,ASSQAPRLGSETQY
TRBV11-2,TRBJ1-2,ASSLIWASTGRGGYT
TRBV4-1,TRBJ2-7,ASSYTSAYEQY
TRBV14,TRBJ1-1,ASSQGLVGEAF
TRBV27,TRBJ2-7,AATGEQY
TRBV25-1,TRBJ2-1,ASSVWASGSDEQF
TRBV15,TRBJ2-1,ATSFSPGQVDNEQF
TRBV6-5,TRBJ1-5,ASSRTGGSNQPQH
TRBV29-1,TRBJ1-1,SPVAEGRAF
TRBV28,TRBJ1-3,ASSSGQDITIY
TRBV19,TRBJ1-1,ASSRMTGGGTEAF
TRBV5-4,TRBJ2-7,ATGGGENEQY
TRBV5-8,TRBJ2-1,ASRQGREQF
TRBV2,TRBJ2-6,ASMGQGSGANVLT
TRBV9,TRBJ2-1,ASSDPVARGQGWQF
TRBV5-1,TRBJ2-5,ASSWTGGTIQETQY
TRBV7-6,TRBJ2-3,ASSLKRDTQY
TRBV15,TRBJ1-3,ATSMRQGMGNTIY
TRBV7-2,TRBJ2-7,ASSLGLGHSYEQY
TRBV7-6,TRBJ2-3,ASSPGKGRTDTQY
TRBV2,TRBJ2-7,ASSESWGEGLYEQY
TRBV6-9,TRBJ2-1,ASSSPTGTYNEQF
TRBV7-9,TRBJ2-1,ASSSYLAGGRDEQF
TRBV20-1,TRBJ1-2,SASDGGTAV
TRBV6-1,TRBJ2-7,ASSVSTGGNYEQY
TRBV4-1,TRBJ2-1,ASSLIATRQGSYEQF
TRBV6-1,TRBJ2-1,ASFGTLYNEQF
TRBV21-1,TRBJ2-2,ASSKSSGELF
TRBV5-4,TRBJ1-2,ASSLDQGPYGYT
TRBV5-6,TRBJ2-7,ASSGGVSGSYEQY
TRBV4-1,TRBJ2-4,ASSQGQGKNIQY
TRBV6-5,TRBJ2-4,ASSPTVAKNIQY
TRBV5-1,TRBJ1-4,ASSPTVTNEKLF
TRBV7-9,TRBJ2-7,ASSPGREVYEQY
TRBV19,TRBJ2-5,ASSVAGGGAKETQY
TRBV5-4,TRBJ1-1,ASSLAGGVGTEAF
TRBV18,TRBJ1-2,ASSPVYGDYGYT
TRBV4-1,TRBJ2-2,ASSLTGVFTGELF
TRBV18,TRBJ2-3,ASSASTEDTQY
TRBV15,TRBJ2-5,ATSGPGQGVGETQY
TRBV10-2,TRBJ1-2,ASSEGAISGQGSKGYT
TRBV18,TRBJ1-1,ASSSQGALNTEAF
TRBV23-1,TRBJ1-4,ASSQSSRAVGEKLF
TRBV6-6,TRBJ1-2,ASSDTGNYGYT